Included here is one T cell receptor beta chain sequence, with context. Its antigen is unidentified. With 0 bases removed from V and 1 base from J, the gap between germline ends came to 8 bases. Germline V lookup: CDR1 SGHRS, CDR2 YFSETQ. The CDR3 length is 14 residues. The data were obtained in a study of shared clonotypes between healthy human individuals. Overall study results and limits: Expectations were that clonotype sharing among donors would be affected by sequencing depth.

Repertoires were generated with immunoSEQ multiplex PCR, while TCRdb's copy carries only in-frame clones and drops some. The sample holds around 2.1 million clones, about 94% seen once. The specimen sequenced was naive CD4+ T cells sorted from blood. Subset meaning: CD45RA+ positively selected. This chain uses TRBV5-1 with TRBJ2-7; no clear D. The source of this sequence is a man aged 18 to 35 in good health. The CDR3 protein is CASSLDDPSYEQYF. Written as DNA, the CDR3 is TGCGCCAGCAGCTTGGATGATCCATCCTACGAGCAGTACTTC.